This TCR beta chain is drawn from a study of monozygotic twins with inflammatory bowel disease. Notes on the study in general: Among twins, concordant and discordant pairs did not differ in repertoire similarity, possibly from limited power.

A word on this clonotype: The antigen is undetermined.

Looked up from germline, CDR1 is SGHNT and CDR2 is YYREEE (reference sequence). The CDR3 runs to 13 residues. Phlebotomy per donor yielded a single 2.5 ml blood sample. A template switching step added UMIs, each with a 6-nucleotide sample barcode. TCRdb reprocessed the 5' RACE reads and stores each CDR3 protein as one record, lacking DNA. The table for this sample gives some 170,000 distinct CDR3 sequences. This rearrangement joins TRBV5-4 to TRBJ1-2; TCRdb reports TRBD1, a call that lacks DNA to check it against. The clonotype comes from a human donor with ulcerative colitis or Crohn's disease, or a healthy co-twin of an affected twin (not recorded which). The sample taken for sequencing was blood. This chain's CDR3 is CASSQTGLEGYTF. Looking up the rest from reference TRBV5-4 and TRBJ1-2 gives the full variable domain: ETGVTQSPTHLIKTRGQQVTLRCSSQSGHNTVSWYQQALGQGPQFIFQYYREEENGRGNFPPRFSGLQFPNYSSELNVNALELDDSALYLCASSQTGLEGYTFGSGTRLTVV.